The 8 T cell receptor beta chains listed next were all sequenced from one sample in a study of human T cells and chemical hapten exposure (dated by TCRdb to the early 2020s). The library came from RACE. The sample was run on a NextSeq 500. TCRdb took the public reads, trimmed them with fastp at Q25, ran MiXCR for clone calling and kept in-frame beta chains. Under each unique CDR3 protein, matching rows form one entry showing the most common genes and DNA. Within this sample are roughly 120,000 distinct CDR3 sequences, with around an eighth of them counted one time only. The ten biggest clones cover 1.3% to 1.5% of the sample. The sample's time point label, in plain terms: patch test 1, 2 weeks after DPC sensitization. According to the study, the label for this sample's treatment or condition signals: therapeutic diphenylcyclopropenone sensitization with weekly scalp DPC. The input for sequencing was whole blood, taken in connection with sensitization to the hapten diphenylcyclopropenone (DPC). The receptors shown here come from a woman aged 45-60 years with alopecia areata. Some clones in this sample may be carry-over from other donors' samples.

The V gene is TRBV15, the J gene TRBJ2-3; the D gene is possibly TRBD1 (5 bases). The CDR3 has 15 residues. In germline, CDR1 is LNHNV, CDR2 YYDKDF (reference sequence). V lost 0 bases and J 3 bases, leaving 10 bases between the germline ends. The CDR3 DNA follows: TGTGCCACCAGCAGAGATCGACAGCCGACAGATACGCAGTATTTT. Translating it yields CATSRDRQPTDTQYF. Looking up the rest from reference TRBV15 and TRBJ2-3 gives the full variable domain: DAMVIQNPRYQVTQFGKPVTLSCSQTLNHNVMYWYQQKSSQAPKLLFHYYDKDFNNEADTPDNFQSRRPNTSFCFLDIRSPGLGDTAMYLCATSRDRQPTDTQYFGPGTRLTVL.

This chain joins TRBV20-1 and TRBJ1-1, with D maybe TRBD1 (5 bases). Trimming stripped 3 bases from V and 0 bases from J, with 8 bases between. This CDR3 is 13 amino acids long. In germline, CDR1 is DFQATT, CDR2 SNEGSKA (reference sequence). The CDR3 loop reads CSASGALNTEAFF. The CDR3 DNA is TGCAGTGCTAGTGGGGCCCTGAACACTGAAGCTTTCTTT.

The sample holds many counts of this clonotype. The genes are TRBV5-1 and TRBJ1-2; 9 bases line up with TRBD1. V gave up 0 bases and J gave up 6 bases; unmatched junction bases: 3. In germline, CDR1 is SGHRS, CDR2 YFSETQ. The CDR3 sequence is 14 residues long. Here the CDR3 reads CASSLEGQGNGYTF. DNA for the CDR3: TGCGCCAGCAGCTTGGAAGGACAGGGGAATGGCTACACCTTC.

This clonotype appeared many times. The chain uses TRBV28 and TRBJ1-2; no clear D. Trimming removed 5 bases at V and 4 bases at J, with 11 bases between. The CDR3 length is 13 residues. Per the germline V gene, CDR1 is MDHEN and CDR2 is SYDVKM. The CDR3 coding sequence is TGTGCCAGCAGTCCCCTGTCTTTCTATGGCTACACCTTC. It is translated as CASSPLSFYGYTF.

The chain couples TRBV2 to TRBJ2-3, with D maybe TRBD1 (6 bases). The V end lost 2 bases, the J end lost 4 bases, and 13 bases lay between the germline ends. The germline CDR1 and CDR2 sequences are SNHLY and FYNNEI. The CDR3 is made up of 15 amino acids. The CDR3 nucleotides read TGTGCCAGCAGTGAAACCCAGGGGTGGCCAGATACGCAGTATTTT. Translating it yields CASSETQGWPDTQYF.

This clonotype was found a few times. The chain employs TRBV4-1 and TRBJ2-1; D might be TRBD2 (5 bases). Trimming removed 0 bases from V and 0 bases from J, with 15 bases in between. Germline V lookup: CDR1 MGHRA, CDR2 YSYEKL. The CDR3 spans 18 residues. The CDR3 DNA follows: TGCGCCAGCAGCCAAGAATTGAGGGCGGTAAGCTCCTACAATGAGCAGTTCTTC. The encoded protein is CASSQELRAVSSYNEQFF.

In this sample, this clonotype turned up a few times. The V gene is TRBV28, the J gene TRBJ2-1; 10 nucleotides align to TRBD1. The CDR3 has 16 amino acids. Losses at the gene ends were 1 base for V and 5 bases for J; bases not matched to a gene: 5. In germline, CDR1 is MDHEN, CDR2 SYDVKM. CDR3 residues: CASSLSGGTGDNEQFF. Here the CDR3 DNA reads TGTGCCAGCAGTTTATCGGGGGGGACAGGGGACAATGAGCAGTTCTTC. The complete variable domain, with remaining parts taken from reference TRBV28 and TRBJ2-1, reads DVKVTQSSRYLVKRTGEKVFLECVQDMDHENMFWYRQDPGLGLRLIYFSYDVKMKEKGDIPEGYSVSREKKERFSLILESASTNQTSMYLCASSLSGGTGDNEQFFGPGTRLTVL.

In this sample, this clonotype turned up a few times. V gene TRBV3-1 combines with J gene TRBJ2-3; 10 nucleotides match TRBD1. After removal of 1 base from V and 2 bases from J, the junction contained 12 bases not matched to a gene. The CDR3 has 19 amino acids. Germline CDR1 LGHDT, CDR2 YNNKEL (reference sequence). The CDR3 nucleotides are TGTGCCAGCAGCCAAGTGATGCCGGGACAGGGGTCACCCACAGATACGCAGTATTTT. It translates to CASSQVMPGQGSPTDTQYF.